These T cell receptor beta chains were read from a single sample in a study of shared clonotypes between healthy human individuals. Generated by immunoSEQ multiplex PCR, the TCRdb table keeps only in-frame clones and is missing some. This table has nearly 2 million clones, approximately 94% appearing once. Source material: naive CD8+ T cells sorted from blood. The source is a man aged 18 to 29 in good health. Each CDR3 is given with its conserved first and last residue. A D gene is named only where the DNA matches it firmly. The size of a clone is reported for some rows only, either as once, few or many, or as a class for expanded clones.

>TRBJ1-2|TRBV4-1|TRBD1|NA
TGCGCCAGCAGCCTTGACAGGGTTAACTATGGCTACACCTTC
CASSLDRVNYGYTF
>TRBJ1-5|TRBV28|TRBD1|NA
TGTGCCTCGACAGGGGGGGTGAATCAGCCCCAGCATTTT
CASTGGVNQPQHF
>TRBJ1-1|TRBV7-9|NA|NA
TGTGCCAGCAGCTCAGTTTTGAAAGGGAACACTGAAGCTTTCTTT
CASSSVLKGNTEAFF
>TRBJ1-2|TRBV6-5|NA|NA
TGTGCCACCTCCTCAGGGGCCTATAACTATGGCTACACCTTC
CATSSGAYNYGYTF
>TRBJ2-7|TRBV2|NA|NA
TGTGCCAGCAGTGATTGGGACGACCTCCACGAGCAGTACTTC
CASSDWDDLHEQYF
>TRBJ2-7|TRBV6-5|NA|NA
TGTGCCAGCAGTTACTCGGCAGGGTCCTACGAGCAGTACTTC
CASSYSAGSYEQYF
>TRBJ1-4|TRBV6-1|NA|once
TGTGCCAGCAGTGCCGGGGGTGGAGGGCCGGCGGAAAAACTGTTTTTT
CASSAGGGGPAEKLFF
>TRBJ2-7|TRBV6-5|TRBD2|NA
TGTGCCAGCAGTTTTAGTGCGGGGGGAGAGCAGTACTTC
CASSFSAGGEQYF
>TRBJ1-2|TRBV11-2|TRBD1|NA
TGTGCCAGCAGCGCGGGGACAGGGGCTTATGGCTACACCTTC
CASSAGTGAYGYTF
>TRBJ2-2|TRBV5-1|TRBD2|once
TGCGCCAGCAGCTTGAGTGTGACTAGCAACGGGGAGCTGTTTTTT
CASSLSVTSNGELFF
>TRBJ1-4|TRBV27|NA|NA
TGTGCCAGCAGTTTATGGCCGGGCAATGAAAAACTGTTTTTT
CASSLWPGNEKLFF
>TRBJ2-7|TRBV11-2|NA|NA
TGTGCCAGCAGCTCTTCACCAGGGGAGACCTACGAGCAGTACTTC
CASSSSPGETYEQYF
>TRBJ2-7|TRBV27|TRBD2|once
TGTGCCAGCAGTTTAGGACTAGAAGGACGTCAGCAGTACTTC
CASSLGLEGRQQYF
>TRBJ2-7|TRBV10-1|TRBD2|NA
TGCGCCAGCAGTGTTATTTCAAGGTCTAGCGGGACTTACGAGCAGTACTTC
CASSVISRSSGTYEQYF
>TRBJ2-7|TRBV9|TRBD2|NA
TGTGCCAGCAGCGTAGGAGTTCTCGGGAGGTACGAGCAGTACTTC
CASSVGVLGRYEQYF
>TRBJ1-1|TRBV6-1|TRBD1|NA
TGTGCCAGCAGCGAGACAGGGGGCGCTTTTGAAGCTTTCTTT
CASSETGGAFEAFF
>TRBJ2-7|TRBV2|NA|NA
TGTGCCAGCAGTGGGTGGGGAAGGACCCACGAGCAGTACTTC
CASSGWGRTHEQYF
>TRBJ2-7|TRBV27|NA|NA
TGTGCCAGCAGTTTCCTAGGTTACGAGCAGTACTTC
CASSFLGYEQYF
>TRBJ2-2|TRBV6-6|NA|NA
TGTGCCAGCAGTTATAGTACAGAGAGGACCGGGGAGCTGTTTTTT
CASSYSTERTGELFF
>TRBJ2-7|TRBV15|NA|NA
TGTGCCACCAGCAGAGACAGGGAATCGAGCTCCTACGAGCAGTACTTC
CATSRDRESSSYEQYF
>TRBJ2-1|TRBV5-6|NA|NA
TGTGCCAGCAGCCCCGGGACAACCTACAATGAGCAGTTCTTC
CASSPGTTYNEQFF
>TRBJ2-7|TRBV5-6|NA|NA
TGTGCCAGCAGCTTGGGAGTAAACGAGCAGTACTTC
CASSLGVNEQYF
>TRBJ2-6|TRBV6-5|NA|NA
TGTGCCAGCAGTTACATCCCTTTCTCTGGGGCCAACGTCCTGACTTTC
CASSYIPFSGANVLTF
>TRBJ2-3|TRBV5-4|TRBD2|NA
TGTGCCAGCAGCCTGGGGACTAGCGGTAGCACAGATACGCAGTATTTT
CASSLGTSGSTDTQYF
>TRBJ2-1|TRBV5-1|TRBD1|NA
TGCGCCAGCAGCTTGGGGCAGGGGGCCCCAGTCTACAATGAGCAGTTCTTC
CASSLGQGAPVYNEQFF
>TRBJ2-3|TRBV4-1|NA|NA
TGCGCCAGCAGCCCTCGGCTTACGGGGATTAGCACAGATACGCAGTATTTT
CASSPRLTGISTDTQYF
>TRBJ2-5|TRBV11-2|TRBD2|NA
TGTGCCAGCAGCTTAGATCCGCGGACTAGCGGGAGCTACCAAGAGACCCAGTACTTC
CASSLDPRTSGSYQETQYF
>TRBJ1-1|TRBV15|TRBD1|once
TGTGCCACCGAGACAGGGGGCTCGGGCACTGAAGCTTTCTTT
CATETGGSGTEAFF
>TRBJ2-7|TRBV4-3|NA|NA
TGCGCCAGCAGCCAAGAACCGGGCTTCTCCTACGAGCAGTACTTC
CASSQEPGFSYEQYF
>TRBJ1-2|TRBV14|NA|NA
TGTGCCAGCGGGGACGCATTAACCTATGGCTACACCTTC
CASGDALTYGYTF
>TRBJ1-1|TRBV6-5|NA|NA
TGTGCCAGCAGTTATCGACAGGAAGGGGAAGCTTTCTTT
CASSYRQEGEAFF
>TRBJ1-5|TRBV5-6|NA|NA
TGCGCCAGCAGCGCTGAGGGGGGTCAGCCCCAGCATTTT
CASSAEGGQPQHF
>TRBJ2-7|TRBV6-6|NA|NA
TGTGCCAGCAGTTATGCCTCGGGCAGCGGTTACGAGCAGTACTTC
CASSYASGSGYEQYF
>TRBJ2-5|TRBV7-9|TRBD2|NA
TGTGCCAGCAGCTTGTTGGCGGGGGAGGAGACCCAGTACTTC
CASSLLAGEETQYF
>TRBJ2-1|TRBV27|NA|once
TGTGCCAGCAGTAATCCGACGGATTACAATGAGCAGTTCTTC
CASSNPTDYNEQFF
>TRBJ1-2|TRBV5-6|TRBD1|NA
TGTGCCAGCAGCTTGGGTCCCGACAGGGTCAACTATGGCTACACCTTC
CASSLGPDRVNYGYTF
>TRBJ1-2|TRBV29-1|NA|once
TGCAGCGTTAACCCTGCTTCTAACTATGGCTACACCTTC
CSVNPASNYGYTF
>TRBJ1-2|TRBV29-1|NA|NA
TGCAGCGTTGAGGACAGCTTCTATGGCTACACCTTC
CSVEDSFYGYTF
>TRBJ2-7|TRBV27|NA|NA
TGTGCCAGCAGCCCGGGGGCTAGCGAGACCTACGAGCAGTACTTC
CASSPGASETYEQYF
>TRBJ1-1|TRBV19|NA|NA
TGTGCCAGTAGTATAGATTGGGGCGATCAGGAGAACACTGAAGCTTTCTTT
CASSIDWGDQENTEAFF
>TRBJ1-1|TRBV27|NA|NA
TGTGCCAGCAGTTTTTGGGATGGGGCTGAAGCTTTCTTT
CASSFWDGAEAFF
>TRBJ2-7|TRBV9|NA|NA
TGTGCCAGCAGCGTAGCGCCAGGGAACCACGAGCAGTACTTC
CASSVAPGNHEQYF
>TRBJ2-1|TRBV6-5|NA|once
TGTGCCAGCAGACCTATGACAGGATACAATGAGCAGTTCTTC
CASRPMTGYNEQFF
>TRBJ1-4|TRBV4-1|NA|NA
TGCGCCAGCTCCGGCGGAAGGGGTGAAAAACTGTTTTTT
CASSGGRGEKLFF
>TRBJ1-1|TRBV28|NA|NA
TGTGCCAGCGCAATCTCCACTGAAGCTTTCTTT
CASAISTEAFF
>TRBJ2-7|TRBV5-6|NA|NA
TGTGCCAGCAGCTTGGGGCACTCCCGCGACGAGCAGTACTTC
CASSLGHSRDEQYF
>TRBJ1-4|TRBV15|NA|NA
TGTGCCACCGGCGTTGAGGCAACAAATGAAAAACTGTTTTTT
CATGVEATNEKLFF
>TRBJ1-5|TRBV6-8|NA|once
TGTGCCAGCAGTTACGGGACGGGGGGTACGAGGGATCAGCCCCAGCATTTT
CASSYGTGGTRDQPQHF
>TRBJ1-2|TRBV7-9|NA|once
TGTGCCAGCAGCCCCGCCTTGGACTTTGGCTACACCTTC
CASSPALDFGYTF
>TRBJ2-1|TRBV7-2|NA|NA
TGTGCCAGCAGCTTAGGGGTTAGCGGACTGTACAATGAGCAGTTCTTC
CASSLGVSGLYNEQFF
>TRBJ1-1|TRBV28|NA|few
TGTGCCAGCAGTTTTAACATGAACACTGAAGCTTTCTTT
CASSFNMNTEAFF
>TRBJ1-2|TRBV13|NA|NA
TGTGCCAGCAGCTTAGGTACAGGGAGTATCTTGGCTAACTATGGCTACACCTTC
CASSLGTGSILANYGYTF
>TRBJ1-2|TRBV9|TRBD1|NA
TGTGCCAGCAGCGTATCCCAAGACAGGGATAACTATGGCTACACCTTC
CASSVSQDRDNYGYTF
>TRBJ2-7|TRBV28|NA|NA
TGTGCCAGCAGCACCGGGACGGATACCTACGAGCAGTACTTC
CASSTGTDTYEQYF